This record concerns one T cell receptor beta chain sequence. The data stem from a study of cytomegalovirus exposure and HLA in healthy donors. Turning to the study itself: Among some 400 genotyped donors, approximately 80% fell in the Caucasian-associated ancestry cluster.

The PCR made use of 60 Vbeta and 13 Jbeta primers. Sequencing was performed with immunoSEQ multiplex PCR; in TCRdb, only in-frame clones are kept and a portion is missing. The sample yields approximately 210,000 clones, around four fifths seen once. Germline lookup yields CDR1 MNHEY and CDR2 SMNVEV (reference sequence). The CDR3 is 15 amino acids. V was clipped by 7 bases and J by 7 bases; unmatched bases: 13. The source is a woman in her fifties or sixties in good health and CMV-seropositive. Sequencing used PBMCs. The genes are TRBV27 and TRBJ2-1; 7 bases agree with TRBD1. The CDR3 reads CASNDRAGVGNEQFF. In nucleotides, the CDR3 is TGTGCCAGCAATGACAGGGCTGGGGTGGGGAATGAGCAGTTCTTC.